This T cell receptor (beta chain) appears in the sequencing data of a study of blood T cells in healthy people across ages. Regarding the study as a whole: With unsorted PBMCs, a conclusive comparison of naive versus antigen-experienced cells was not possible.

The V gene's germline CDR1 is DFQATT and CDR2 SNEGSKA (reference sequence). The CDR3 spans 15 residues. Trimming stripped 3 bases from V and 0 bases from J, with 12 bases between. This clonotype showed up just a few times. The antigen is unknown. The individuals who served as donors were healthy Caucasians living in Russia, aged roughly 6 to 90. No fewer than 6 micrograms of total RNA were isolated from every sample. The second PCR ran 7 to 11 cycles with a sample-barcoded 5' primer and J-beta primers. Through a template-switch adaptor with 12 random nucleotides, each cDNA molecule received a tag. From the 5' RACE reads, TCRdb called clonotypes with MiXCR, one entry per CDR3 protein. The sample has 1.5 million or so distinct CDR3 sequences; approximately 42% are singletons.

The chain joins TRBV20-1 to TRBJ1-5; perhaps TRBD1 as D (5 bases). The source of this sequence is a woman between 18 and 29 years old in good health. The specimen sequenced was blood. CDR3 residues: CSASISRVSNQPQHF. For the CDR3, the DNA is TGCAGTGCTAGTATATCCAGGGTTAGCAATCAGCCCCAGCATTTT.